These 10 T cell receptor beta chains originate from one sample sequenced in a study of T cell changes during pregnancy in multiple sclerosis. Repertoires were generated with immunoSEQ multiplex PCR, while TCRdb's copy carries only in-frame clones and drops some. The table lists fewer than 95,000 clones, around 93% of them singletons. The sample here was peripheral blood, taken in the third trimester of pregnancy. Receptors were obtained from a female donor with multiple sclerosis, enrolled in a pregnancy study.

J is TRBJ2-3 and V is TRBV15; D is ambiguous. CDR1 and CDR2 (germline): LNHNV, YYDKDF (reference sequence). The CDR3 extends over 15 amino acids. V was pared by 5 bases and J by 2 bases, with 14 bases between. This CDR3 is CATSVRNSHTDTQYF. As DNA, the CDR3 is TGTGCCACCAGCGTACGCAACTCCCACACAGATACGCAGTATTTT.

The V gene is TRBV5-1, the J gene TRBJ2-3; 8 bases agree with TRBD2. Trimming removed 3 bases from V and 4 bases from J; junction bases left unmatched: 19. The length of the CDR3 is 19 residues. Germline V gene lookup returns CDR1 SGHRS and CDR2 YFSETQ. The chain's CDR3 is CASSSAGLSGGGPADTQYF. For the CDR3, the DNA is TGCGCCAGCAGCTCCGCAGGCCTGAGCGGGGGAGGGCCGGCAGATACGCAGTATTTT.

This chain links TRBV7-9 with TRBJ2-5; 7 bases match TRBD2. Germline V gene data show CDR1 as SEHNR and CDR2 as FQNEAQ (reference sequence). There are 13 residues in the CDR3. The J segment lost 4 bases and the V segment lost 3 bases, leaving 2 bases of the junction unmatched. The CDR3 loop is CASSFGGGETQYF. In nucleotides, the CDR3 is TGTGCCAGCAGCTTTGGGGGGGGAGAGACCCAGTACTTC. The full variable domain, completed using reference TRBV7-9 and TRBJ2-5, is DTGVSQNPRHKITKRGQNVTFRCDPISEHNRLYWYRQTLGQGPEFLTYFQNEAQLEKSRLLSDRFSAERPKGSFSTLEIQRTEQGDSAMYLCASSFGGGETQYFGPGTRLLVL.

This clone was seen only once. This chain links TRBV5-4 with TRBJ1-2; weak D call: TRBD1 (5 bases). V was pared by 0 bases and J by 3 bases, with 9 bases between. The CDR3 length is 14 residues. CDR1 SGHNT and CDR2 YYREEE come from the germline V gene (reference sequence). As DNA, the CDR3 is TGTGCCAGCAGCTTGGCGGGAGGGGACTATGGCTACACCTTC. Amino acids: CASSLAGGDYGYTF.

The chain carries TRBV6-5 and TRBJ1-1; 8 bases line up with TRBD1. The CDR3 has 13 residues. Trimming cost V 2 bases and J 5 bases; bases outside gene matches: 1. Germline V lookup: CDR1 MNHEY, CDR2 SVGAGI. DNA of the CDR3: TGTGCCAGCAGTTACGACAGGGGAACTGAAGCTTTCTTT. Translating it yields CASSYDRGTEAFF.

The gene calls are TRBV15 and TRBJ1-5, with TRBD1 as a possible D gene (5 bases). Germline CDR1 LNHNV, CDR2 YYDKDF (reference sequence). V was trimmed by 6 bases and J by 4 bases, leaving 13 bases between them. The CDR3 is 14 residues long. The CDR3 coding sequence is TGTGCCACCAGTCCGAGGGGAGGGAATCAGCCCCAGCATTTT. Translated, it gives CATSPRGGNQPQHF. The full variable domain, rest sourced from reference TRBV15 and TRBJ1-5, is DAMVIQNPRYQVTQFGKPVTLSCSQTLNHNVMYWYQQKSSQAPKLLFHYYDKDFNNEADTPDNFQSRRPNTSFCFLDIRSPGLGDTAMYLCATSPRGGNQPQHFGDGTRLSIL.

This rearrangement joins TRBV9 to TRBJ2-7, with D maybe TRBD2 (5 bases). Per the germline V gene, CDR1 is SGDLS and CDR2 is YYNGEE. CDR3 size: 13 residues. The V gene lost 4 bases and the J gene lost 3 bases, with 11 bases spanning the gap. DNA of the CDR3: TGTGCCAGCAGCCCCCGGACTGACTACGAGCAGTACTTC. Translation: CASSPRTDYEQYF.

The V call is TRBV6-5, the J call TRBJ2-1; D possibly corresponds to TRBD1 (5 bases). The CDR3 has 14 residues. Germline V gene lookup returns CDR1 MNHEY and CDR2 SVGAGI. Trimming shortened V by 2 bases and J by 5 bases, and 10 bases separated the two germline ends. In DNA form, the CDR3 reads TGTGCCAGCAGTTACCGCGACAGAGACAATGAGCAGTTCTTC. Amino acids: CASSYRDRDNEQFF.

The rearrangement uses TRBV9 and TRBJ2-1; D gene uncertain. The V gene lost 2 bases and the J gene lost 2 bases, with 5 bases spanning the gap. This CDR3 spans 13 amino acids. Germline values: CDR1 SGDLS, CDR2 YYNGEE. Here the CDR3 reads CASSVGPYNEQFF. As DNA, the CDR3 is TGTGCCAGCAGCGTTGGGCCCTACAATGAGCAGTTCTTC. Full variable domain (remainder filled in from reference TRBV9 and TRBJ2-1): DSGVTQTPKHLITATGQRVTLRCSPRSGDLSVYWYQQSLDQGLQFLIQYYNGEERAKGNILERFSAQQFPDLHSELNLSSLELGDSALYFCASSVGPYNEQFFGPGTRLTVL.

This chain connects TRBV7-8 to TRBJ2-7; 9 nucleotides align to TRBD2. Per the germline V gene, CDR1 is SGHVS and CDR2 is FQNEAQ. Germline trimming cut 5 bases from V and 4 bases from J; bases unmatched to any gene: 9. This CDR3 contains 15 residues. The CDR3 loop is CASSTIPGLAYEQYF. The DNA of the CDR3 is TGTGCCAGCAGCACGATCCCGGGACTAGCTTACGAGCAGTACTTC.